This T cell receptor beta chain emerged from a study of blood T cell repertoires in COVID-19. The wider study: COVID-19 samples from acute and convalescent phases originated in the United States, Italy and Spain.

The V gene's germline CDR1 is LNHDA and CDR2 SQIVND (reference sequence). The CDR3 is 16 amino acids. V dropped 6 bases and J dropped 2 bases, with 17 bases sitting between them. Per the study methods: Amplifying reference gene primers gave estimates of nucleated cell counts. The protocol was immunoSEQ multiplex PCR, while the TCRdb copy is restricted to in-frame clones and leaves out a portion. The DNA gave D and trimming, while V, J and clone size come from that table. The sample lists about 120,000 clones; around four fifths were seen once. Sequencing used peripheral blood. This chain uses TRBV19 with TRBJ1-3, with D perhaps matching TRBD1 (5 bases). The origin of this receptor is a man between 25 and 39 years old with acute or convalescent COVID-19. CDR3 in DNA: TGTGCCAGTAGATTCTTGGCCGCGGGGCCTGGAAACACCATATATTTT. It specifies CASRFLAAGPGNTIYF.